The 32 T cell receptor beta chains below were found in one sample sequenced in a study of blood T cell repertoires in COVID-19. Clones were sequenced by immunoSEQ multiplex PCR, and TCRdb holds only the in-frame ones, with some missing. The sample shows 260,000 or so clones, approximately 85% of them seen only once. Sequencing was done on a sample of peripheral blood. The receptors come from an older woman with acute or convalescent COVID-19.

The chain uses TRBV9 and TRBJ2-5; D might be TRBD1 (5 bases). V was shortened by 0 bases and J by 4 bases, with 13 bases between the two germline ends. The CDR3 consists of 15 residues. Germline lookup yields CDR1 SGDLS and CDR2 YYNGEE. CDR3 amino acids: CASSVVPGWGETQYF. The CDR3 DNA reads TGTGCCAGCAGCGTAGTCCCAGGGTGGGGAGAGACCCAGTACTTC.

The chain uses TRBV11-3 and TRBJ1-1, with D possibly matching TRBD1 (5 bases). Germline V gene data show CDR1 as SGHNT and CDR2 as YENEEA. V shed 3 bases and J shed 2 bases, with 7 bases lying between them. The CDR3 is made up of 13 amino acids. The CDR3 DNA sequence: TGTGCCAGCAGCTTCCAGGGAAACACTGAAGCTTTCTTT. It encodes CASSFQGNTEAFF.

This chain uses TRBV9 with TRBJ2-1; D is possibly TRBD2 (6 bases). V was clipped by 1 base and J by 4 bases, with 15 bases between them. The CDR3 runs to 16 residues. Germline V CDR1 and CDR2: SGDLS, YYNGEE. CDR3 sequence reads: CASSVMSGGAYNEQFF. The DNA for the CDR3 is TGTGCCAGCAGCGTAATGTCCGGGGGAGCTTACAATGAGCAGTTCTTC.

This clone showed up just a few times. The CDR3 DNA reads TGTGCCAGCAGCCAGCTACTAGCATACGAGCAGTACTTC. Protein sequence: CASSQLLAYEQYF. V is TRBV16 and J is TRBJ2-7, with a tentative D call TRBD2 (6 bases). Trimming pared 3 bases from V and 4 bases from J, leaving 10 bases between. The CDR3 covers 13 residues. Germline V gene data show CDR1 as KGHSY and CDR2 as FQNENV. The full variable domain, in which reference TRBV16 and TRBJ2-7 provide the parts outside the CDR3, is GEEVAQTPKHLVRGEGQKAKLYCAPIKGHSYVFWYQQVLKNEFKFLISFQNENVFDETGMPKERFSAKCLPNSPCSLEIQATKLEDSAVYFCASSQLLAYEQYFGPGTRLTVT.

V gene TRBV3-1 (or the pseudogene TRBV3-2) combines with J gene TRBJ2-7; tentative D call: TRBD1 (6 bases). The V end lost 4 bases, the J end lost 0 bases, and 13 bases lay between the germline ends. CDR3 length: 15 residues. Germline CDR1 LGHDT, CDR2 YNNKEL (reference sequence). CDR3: CASSPQGLVSYEQYF. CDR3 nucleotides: TGTGCCAGCAGCCCACAGGGCCTGGTCTCCTACGAGCAGTACTTC.

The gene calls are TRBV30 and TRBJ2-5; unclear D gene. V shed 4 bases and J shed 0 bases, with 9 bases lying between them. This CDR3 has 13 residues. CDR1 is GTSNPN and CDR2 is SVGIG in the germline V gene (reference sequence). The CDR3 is CAWNPNHQETQYF. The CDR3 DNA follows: TGTGCCTGGAACCCTAACCACCAAGAGACCCAGTACTTC.

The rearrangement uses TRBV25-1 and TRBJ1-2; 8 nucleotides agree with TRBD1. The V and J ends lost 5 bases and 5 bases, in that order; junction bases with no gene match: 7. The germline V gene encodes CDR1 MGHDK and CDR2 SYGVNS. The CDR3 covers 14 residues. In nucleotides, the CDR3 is TGTGCCAGCAGTCCTACAGGGGGGGCTTATGGCTACACCTTC. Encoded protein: CASSPTGGAYGYTF.

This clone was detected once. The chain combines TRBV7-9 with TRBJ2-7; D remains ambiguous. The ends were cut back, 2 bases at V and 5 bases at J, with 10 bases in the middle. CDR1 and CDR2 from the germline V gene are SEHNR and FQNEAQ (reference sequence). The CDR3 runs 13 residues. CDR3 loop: CASSLNQVHEQYF. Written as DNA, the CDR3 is TGTGCCAGCAGCTTAAATCAGGTCCACGAGCAGTACTTC.

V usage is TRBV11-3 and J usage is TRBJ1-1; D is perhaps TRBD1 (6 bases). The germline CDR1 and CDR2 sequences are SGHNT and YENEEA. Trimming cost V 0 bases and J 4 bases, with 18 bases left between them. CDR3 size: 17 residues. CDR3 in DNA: TGTGCCAGCAGCTTAGACCCGCTTGCAGGGGTGGGCACTGAAGCTTTCTTT. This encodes CASSLDPLAGVGTEAFF.

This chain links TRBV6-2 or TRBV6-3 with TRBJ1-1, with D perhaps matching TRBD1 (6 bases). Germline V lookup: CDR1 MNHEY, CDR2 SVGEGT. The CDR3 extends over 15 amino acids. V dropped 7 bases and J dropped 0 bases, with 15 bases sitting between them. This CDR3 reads CASNPGGGMNTEAFF. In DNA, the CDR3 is TGTGCCAGCAACCCCGGCGGGGGCATGAACACTGAAGCTTTCTTT.

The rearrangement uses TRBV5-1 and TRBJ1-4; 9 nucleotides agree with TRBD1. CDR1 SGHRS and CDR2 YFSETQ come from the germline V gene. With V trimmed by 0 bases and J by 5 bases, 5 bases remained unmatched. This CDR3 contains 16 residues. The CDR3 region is CASSLGSGTGNEKLFF. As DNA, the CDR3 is TGCGCCAGCAGCTTGGGCTCCGGGACAGGGAATGAAAAACTGTTTTTT.

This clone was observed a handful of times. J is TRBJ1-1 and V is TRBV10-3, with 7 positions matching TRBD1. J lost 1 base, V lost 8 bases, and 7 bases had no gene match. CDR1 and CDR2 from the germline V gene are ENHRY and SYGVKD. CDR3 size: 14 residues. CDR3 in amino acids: CAIWPGQANTEAFF. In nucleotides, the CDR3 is TGTGCCATCTGGCCTGGACAGGCGAACACTGAAGCTTTCTTT.

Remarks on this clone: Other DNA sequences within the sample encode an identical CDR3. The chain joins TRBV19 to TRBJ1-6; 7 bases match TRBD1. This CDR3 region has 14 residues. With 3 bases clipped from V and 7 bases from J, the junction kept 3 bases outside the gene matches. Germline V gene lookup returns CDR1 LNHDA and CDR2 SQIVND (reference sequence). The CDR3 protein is CASSIGTANSPLHF. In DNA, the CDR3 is TGTGCCAGTAGTATCGGGACAGCGAATTCACCCCTCCACTTT.

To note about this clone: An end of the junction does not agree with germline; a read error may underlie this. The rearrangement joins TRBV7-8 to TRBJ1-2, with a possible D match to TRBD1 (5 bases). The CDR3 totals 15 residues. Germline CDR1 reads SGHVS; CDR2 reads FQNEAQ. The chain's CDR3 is CASSLGAQGNHGYTF. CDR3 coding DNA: TGTGCCAGCAGCTTAGGGGCCCAGGGTAACCATGGCTACACCTTC.

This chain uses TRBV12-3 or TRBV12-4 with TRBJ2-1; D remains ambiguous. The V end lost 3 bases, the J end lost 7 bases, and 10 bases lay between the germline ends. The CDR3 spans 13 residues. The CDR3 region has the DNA TGTGCCAGCAGTTTGCAAACGCAGAATGAGCAGTTCTTC. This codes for CASSLQTQNEQFF.

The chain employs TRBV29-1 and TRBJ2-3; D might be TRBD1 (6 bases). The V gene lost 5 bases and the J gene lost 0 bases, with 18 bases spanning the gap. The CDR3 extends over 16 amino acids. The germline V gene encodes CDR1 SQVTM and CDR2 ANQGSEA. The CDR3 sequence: CSVLGGGTMSTDTQYF. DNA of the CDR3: TGCAGCGTTTTAGGAGGTGGGACAATGAGCACAGATACGCAGTATTTT.

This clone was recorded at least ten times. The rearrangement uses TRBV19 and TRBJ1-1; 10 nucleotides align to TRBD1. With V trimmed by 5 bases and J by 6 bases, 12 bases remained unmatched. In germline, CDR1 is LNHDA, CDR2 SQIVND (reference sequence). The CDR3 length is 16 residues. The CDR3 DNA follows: TGTGCCAGTAGTGTACTGCTGACAGGGGGCGCGGCTGAAGCTTTCTTT. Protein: CASSVLLTGGAAEAFF.

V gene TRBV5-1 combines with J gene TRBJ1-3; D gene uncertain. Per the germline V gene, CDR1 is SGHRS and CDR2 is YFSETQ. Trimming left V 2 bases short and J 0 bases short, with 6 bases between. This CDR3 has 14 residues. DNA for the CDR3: TGCGCCAGCAGCTTAGAACACTCTGGAAACACCATATATTTT. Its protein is CASSLEHSGNTIYF.

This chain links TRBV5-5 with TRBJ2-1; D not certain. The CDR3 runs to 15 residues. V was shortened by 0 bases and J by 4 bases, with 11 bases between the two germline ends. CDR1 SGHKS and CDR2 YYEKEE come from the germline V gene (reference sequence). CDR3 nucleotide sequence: TGTGCCAGCAGCTTGGATGTGGGCGTTTACAATGAGCAGTTCTTC. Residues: CASSLDVGVYNEQFF. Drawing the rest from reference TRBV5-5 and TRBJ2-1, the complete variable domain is DAGVTQSPTHLIKTRGQQVTLRCSPISGHKSVSWYQQVLGQGPQFIFQYYEKEERGRGNFPDRFSARQFPNYSSELNVNALLLGDSALYLCASSLDVGVYNEQFFGPGTRLTVL.

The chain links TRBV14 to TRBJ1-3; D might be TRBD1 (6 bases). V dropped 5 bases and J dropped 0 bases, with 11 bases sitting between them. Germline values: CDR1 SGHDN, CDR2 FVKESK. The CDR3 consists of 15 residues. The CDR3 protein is CASSGGHYSGNTIYF. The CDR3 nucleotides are TGTGCCAGCAGCGGGGGACACTACTCTGGAAACACCATATATTTT.

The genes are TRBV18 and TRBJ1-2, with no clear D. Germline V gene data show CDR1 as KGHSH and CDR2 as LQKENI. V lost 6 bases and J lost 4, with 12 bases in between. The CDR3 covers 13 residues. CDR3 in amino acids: CASSSERFYGYTF. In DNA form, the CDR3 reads TGTGCCAGCTCCTCAGAGAGGTTCTATGGCTACACCTTC.

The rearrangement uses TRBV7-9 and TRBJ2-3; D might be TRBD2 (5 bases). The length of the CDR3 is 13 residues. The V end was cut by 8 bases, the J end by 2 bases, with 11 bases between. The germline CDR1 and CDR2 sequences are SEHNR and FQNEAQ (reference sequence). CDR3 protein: CASGERATDTQYF. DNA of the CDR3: TGTGCCAGCGGGGAGAGGGCCACAGATACGCAGTATTTT.

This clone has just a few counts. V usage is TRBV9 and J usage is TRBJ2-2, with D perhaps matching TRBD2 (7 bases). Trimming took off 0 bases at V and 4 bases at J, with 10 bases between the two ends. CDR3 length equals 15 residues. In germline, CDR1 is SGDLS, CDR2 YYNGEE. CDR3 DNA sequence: TGTGCCAGCAGCGTAGCGGGGGGCACCACCGGGGAGCTGTTTTTT. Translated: CASSVAGGTTGELFF.

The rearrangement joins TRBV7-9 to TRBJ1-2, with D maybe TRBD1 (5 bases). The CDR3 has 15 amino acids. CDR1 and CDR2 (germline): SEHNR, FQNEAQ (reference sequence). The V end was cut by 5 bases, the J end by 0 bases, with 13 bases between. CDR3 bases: TGTGCCAGCAGCACGGGACTGCTTTCTAACTATGGCTACACCTTC. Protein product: CASSTGLLSNYGYTF. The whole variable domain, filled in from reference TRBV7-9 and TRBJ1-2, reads DTGVSQNPRHKITKRGQNVTFRCDPISEHNRLYWYRQTLGQGPEFLTYFQNEAQLEKSRLLSDRFSAERPKGSFSTLEIQRTEQGDSAMYLCASSTGLLSNYGYTFGSGTRLTVV.

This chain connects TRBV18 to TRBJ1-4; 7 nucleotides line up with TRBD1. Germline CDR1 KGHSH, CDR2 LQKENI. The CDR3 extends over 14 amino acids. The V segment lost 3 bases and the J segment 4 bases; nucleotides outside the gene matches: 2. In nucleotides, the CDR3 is TGTGCCAGCTCACCCGGGACAGTTAATGAAAAACTGTTTTTT. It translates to CASSPGTVNEKLFF.

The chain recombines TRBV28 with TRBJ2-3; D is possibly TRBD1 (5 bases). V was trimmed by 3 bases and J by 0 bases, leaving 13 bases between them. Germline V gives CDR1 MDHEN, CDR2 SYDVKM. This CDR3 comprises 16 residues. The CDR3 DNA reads TGTGCCAGCAGTTTGGCTGGGGCCCCAAGCACAGATACGCAGTATTTT. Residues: CASSLAGAPSTDTQYF.

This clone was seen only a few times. CDR3 bases: TGTGCCAGCAGCTTGCGGTGGAGCTTTGGAGAGACCCAGTACTTC. This encodes CASSLRWSFGETQYF. The chain links TRBV7-2 to TRBJ2-5, with D hard to call. The germline V and J ends were trimmed by 3 bases and 4 bases, with 15 bases remaining between them. The CDR3 spans 15 residues. CDR1 and CDR2 from the germline V gene are SGHTA and FQGNSA.

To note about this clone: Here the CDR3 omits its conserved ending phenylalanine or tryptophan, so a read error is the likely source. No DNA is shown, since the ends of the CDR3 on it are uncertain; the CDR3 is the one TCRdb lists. CDR3: CASSTGQGEVA. The chain uses TRBV5-1 and TRBJ2-3; no DNA check was done on the table's D call, TRBD1. Germline CDR1 reads SGHRS; CDR2 reads YFSETQ. The CDR3 has 11 residues if both end residues are counted.

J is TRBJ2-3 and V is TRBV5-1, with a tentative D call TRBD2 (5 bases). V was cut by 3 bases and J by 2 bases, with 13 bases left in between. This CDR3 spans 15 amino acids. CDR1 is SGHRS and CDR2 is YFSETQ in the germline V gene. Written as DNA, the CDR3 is TGCGCCAGCAGCTACAGCGGAGAAAACACAGATACGCAGTATTTT. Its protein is CASSYSGENTDTQYF.

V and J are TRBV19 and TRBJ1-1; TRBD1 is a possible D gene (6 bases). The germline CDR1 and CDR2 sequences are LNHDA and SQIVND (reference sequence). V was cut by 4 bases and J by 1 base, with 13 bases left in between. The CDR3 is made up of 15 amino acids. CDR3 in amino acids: CASSTHRVTNTEAFF. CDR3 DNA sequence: TGTGCCAGTAGTACGCACAGGGTGACGAACACTGAAGCTTTCTTT.

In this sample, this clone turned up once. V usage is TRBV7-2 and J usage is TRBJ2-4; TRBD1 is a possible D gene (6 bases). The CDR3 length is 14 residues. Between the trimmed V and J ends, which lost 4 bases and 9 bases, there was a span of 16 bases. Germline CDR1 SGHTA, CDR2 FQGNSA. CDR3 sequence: CASSSYSGTSIQYF. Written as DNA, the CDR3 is TGTGCCAGCAGCTCCTACTCTGGGACAAGCATTCAGTACTTC.

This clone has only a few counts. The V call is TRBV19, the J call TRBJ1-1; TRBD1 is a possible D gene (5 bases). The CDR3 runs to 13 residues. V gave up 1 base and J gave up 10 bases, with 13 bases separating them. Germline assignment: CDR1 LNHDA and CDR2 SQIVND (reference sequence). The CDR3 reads CASSIGTSSRAFF. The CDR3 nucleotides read TGTGCCAGTAGTATAGGGACAAGCAGTAGAGCTTTCTTT.